This note documents a single T cell receptor beta chain sequence. Its antigen is unidentified. The data belong to a study of T cells expressing NK-cell markers. Study information: Seven sequenced donors out of eight were HCMV-seropositive, one seronegative.

This CDR3 comprises 16 residues. Germline lookup yields CDR1 SGHVS and CDR2 FNYEAQ. From the 5' RACE reads, TCRdb lists one entry per CDR3 protein and no DNA. The repertoire table contains about 190,000 distinct CDR3 sequences. Notes on the study in general: Where several donors were concerned, these clonotypes also led the CD3+CD56-NKG2C+ fraction.

V is TRBV7-6 and J is TRBJ2-3; TCRdb picks TRBD1, but there is no DNA to check that call. This TCR derives from a man aged 18-75 years in good health. The sequencing sample was made of blood T cells: a sorted CD56 or NKG2C T cell subset, CD4+ or CD8+ T cells, or bulk PBMC T cells (not recorded which). The CDR3 reads CASSLAPRDSTDTQYF.